This T cell receptor beta chain was captured in a study of T cell responses to AZD1222 COVID-19 vaccine. Study conclusions and caveats: Just 5 to 7 AZD1222 recipients tested seropositive at baseline. Once two AZD1222 doses were given, Spike-specific TCR breadth and depth went up. Dominant at 160-218 and 743-854, vaccine-associated CD4 TCRs also spanned spike.

Comments on this clone: Its antigen is still unknown.

Profiling relied on immunoSEQ multiplex PCR, and the TCRdb table lists in-frame clones only, not all of them. The sample has around 130,000 clones; approximately 88% are singletons. CDR1 and CDR2 (germline): MNHEY, SMNVEV (reference sequence). The CDR3 has 14 residues. Trimming shortened V by 5 bases and J by 8 bases, and 16 bases separated the two germline ends. This specimen consisted of peripheral blood, obtained on day 0 of MenACWY control vaccination. This chain joins TRBV27 and TRBJ2-4, with D tentatively TRBD1 or TRBD2 (5 bases each). The TCR comes from an adult in good health. DNA for the CDR3: TGTGCCAGCAGTACCTCGACTGAGGGGCACATTCAGTACTTC. Residues: CASSTSTEGHIQYF.